This TCR beta chain was captured in a study of radiation and T cells in renal cell carcinoma. Assay: immunoSEQ multiplex PCR; the TCRdb copy retains only in-frame clones and omits some. Among about 78,000 clones, roughly nine tenths were seen once, and the ten largest hold around 6%. Turning to this clone: The antigen is undetermined.

Time point here: blood 4 weeks post-SBRT, at nephrectomy. Treatment of the sample: 15 Gy SBRT to primary tumor, nephrectomy 4 weeks later. Study-level points and caveats: No pretreatment tumor biopsies were available for baseline clonotypes.

The specimen was blood, collected from a patient whose treatment included radiotherapy and nephrectomy. This receptor was obtained from a woman aged 65 to 85 with renal cell carcinoma.

CDR3 coding DNA: TGTGCCAGCAGTGCGCCGGGACAGGACTATGGCTACACCTTC. Protein sequence: CASSAPGQDYGYTF. The gene calls are TRBV6-5 and TRBJ1-2; 8 bases match TRBD1. This CDR3 has 14 residues. Germline assignment: CDR1 MNHEY and CDR2 SVGAGI. V dropped 5 bases and J dropped 3; count of bases not matched to a gene: 5.